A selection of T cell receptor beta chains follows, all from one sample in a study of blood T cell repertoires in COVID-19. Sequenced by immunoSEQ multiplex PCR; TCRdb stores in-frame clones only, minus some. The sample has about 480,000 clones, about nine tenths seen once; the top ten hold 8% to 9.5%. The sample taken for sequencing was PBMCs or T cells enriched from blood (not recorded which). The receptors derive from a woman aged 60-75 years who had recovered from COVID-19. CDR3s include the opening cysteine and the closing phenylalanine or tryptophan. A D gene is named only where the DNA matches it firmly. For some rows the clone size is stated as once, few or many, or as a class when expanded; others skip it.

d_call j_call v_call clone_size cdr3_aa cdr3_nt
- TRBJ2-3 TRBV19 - CASGNSYTDTQYF TGTGCCTCCGGGAACAGTTACACAGATACGCAGTATTTT
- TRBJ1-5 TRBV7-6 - CASSLRHINQPQHF TGTGCCAGCAGCTTAAGACACATCAATCAGCCCCAGCATTTT
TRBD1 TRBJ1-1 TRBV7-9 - CASSSPTGGRNTEAFF TGTGCCAGCAGCTCGCCGACAGGGGGAAGGAACACTGAAGCTTTCTTT
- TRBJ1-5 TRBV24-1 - CATSEGGQPQHF TGTGCCACCAGTGAAGGGGGACAGCCCCAGCATTTT
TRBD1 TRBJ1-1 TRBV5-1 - CASSLGQGPEAFF TGCGCCAGCAGCCTCGGACAGGGCCCTGAAGCTTTCTTT
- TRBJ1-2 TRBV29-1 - CSVEGAGPNYGYTF TGCAGCGTTGAAGGGGCCGGCCCAAACTATGGCTACACCTTC
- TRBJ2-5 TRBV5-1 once CASSQPRGQGGETQYF TGCGCCAGCAGCCAGCCCCGCGGACAGGGAGGGGAGACCCAGTACTTC
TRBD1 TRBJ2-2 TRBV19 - CASSALTGAGTGELFF TGTGCCAGTAGTGCTTTGACAGGGGCCGGCACCGGGGAGCTGTTTTTT
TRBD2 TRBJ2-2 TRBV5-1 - CASSLGTSGGAGELFF TGCGCCAGCAGCTTGGGGACTAGCGGGGGAGCCGGGGAGCTGTTTTTT
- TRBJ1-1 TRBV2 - CASRADLGAFF TGTGCCAGCAGAGCGGACCTAGGAGCTTTCTTT
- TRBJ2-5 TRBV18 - CASSSGSQETQYF TGTGCCAGCTCATCAGGGTCACAGGAGACCCAGTACTTC
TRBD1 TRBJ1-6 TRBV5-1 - CASSLASGTGLSPLHF TGCGCCAGCAGCTTGGCGTCTGGGACAGGTCTTTCACCCCTCCACTTT
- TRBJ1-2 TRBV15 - CATSIGSGTFNYGYTF TGTGCCACCAGCATCGGTTCCGGGACATTTAACTATGGCTACACCTTC
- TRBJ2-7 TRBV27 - CASSSRGYSYEQYF TGTGCCAGCAGCTCCCGGGGTTACTCCTACGAGCAGTACTTC
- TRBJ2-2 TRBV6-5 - CASGAFTGELFF TGTGCCAGCGGGGCCTTCACCGGGGAGCTGTTTTTT
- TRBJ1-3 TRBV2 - CASVFGGGNTIYF TGTGCCAGCGTGTTCGGGGGTGGAAACACCATATATTTT
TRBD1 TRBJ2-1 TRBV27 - CASSSLGTGGNEQFF TGTGCCAGCAGTTCCTTAGGGACAGGGGGCAATGAGCAGTTCTTC
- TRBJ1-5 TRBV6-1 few CASSEGDTGQPQHF TGTGCCAGCAGTGAGGGGGACACAGGTCAGCCCCAGCATTTT
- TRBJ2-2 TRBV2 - CATSALGEGTGELFF TGTGCCACCTCCGCACTGGGCGAGGGAACCGGGGAGCTGTTTTTT
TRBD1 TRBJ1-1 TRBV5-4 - CASSADRGNTEAFF TGTGCCAGCAGCGCGGACAGGGGGAACACTGAAGCTTTCTTT
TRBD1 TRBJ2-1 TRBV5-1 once CASSSGQGSYNEQFF TGCGCCAGCAGCTCGGGACAGGGGAGCTACAATGAGCAGTTCTTC
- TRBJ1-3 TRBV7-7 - CASSLGPGNTIYF TGTGCTAGCAGCTTAGGGCCCGGAAACACCATATATTTT
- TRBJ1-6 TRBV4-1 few CASSLGGGNSPLHF TGCGCCAGCAGCCTCGGCGGGGGGAATTCACCCCTCCACTTT
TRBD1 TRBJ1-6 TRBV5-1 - CASSTGQGNSPLHF TGCGCCAGCAGCACCGGACAGGGGAATTCACCCCTCCACTTT
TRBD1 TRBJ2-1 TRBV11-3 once CASRDRALSYNEQFF TGTGCCAGCAGGGACAGGGCTCTCTCCTACAATGAGCAGTTCTTC
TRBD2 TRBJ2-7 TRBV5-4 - CASSLTGEGF TGTGCCAGCAGCTTAACGGGGGAGGGCTTC
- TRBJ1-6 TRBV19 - CASSPTRQGVSNSPLHF TGTGCCAGTAGTCCAACCAGGCAGGGCGTTTCAAATTCACCCCTCCACTTT
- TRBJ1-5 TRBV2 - CASSEGDPWPQHF TGTGCCAGCAGTGAGGGAGACCCATGGCCCCAGCATTTT
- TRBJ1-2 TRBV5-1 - CASSLAAAGLGYGYTF TGCGCCAGCAGCTTGGCCGCGGCGGGGCTCGGCTATGGCTACACCTTC
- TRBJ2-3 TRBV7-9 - CASSSGRGATSTDTQYF TGTGCCAGCAGCTCCGGGCGGGGAGCGACTAGCACAGATACGCAGTATTTT
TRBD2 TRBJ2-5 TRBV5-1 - CASSFFPGGADETQYF TGCGCCAGCAGCTTCTTCCCCGGGGGGGCGGATGAGACCCAGTACTTC
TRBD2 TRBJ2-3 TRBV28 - CASSTAGVRDTQYF TGTGCCAGCAGTACGGCGGGGGTGAGAGATACGCAGTATTTT
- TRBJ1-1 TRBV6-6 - CASSNPRVNTEAFF TGTGCCAGCAGTAACCCCAGGGTAAACACTGAAGCTTTCTTT
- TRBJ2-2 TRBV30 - CAWSLTRGGELFF TGTGCCTGGAGTCTCACAAGGGGGGGGGAGCTGTTTTTT
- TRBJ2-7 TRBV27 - CASSAGTQQYF TGTGCCAGCAGTGCCGGGACACAGCAGTACTTC
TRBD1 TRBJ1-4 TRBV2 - CASTFGTGVGATNEKLFF TGTGCCAGCACCTTTGGGACAGGGGTTGGTGCAACTAATGAAAAACTGTTTTTT
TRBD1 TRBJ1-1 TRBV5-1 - CASSRGRVQGAGTEAFF TGCGCCAGCAGCCGTGGAAGAGTCCAGGGGGCGGGTACTGAAGCTTTCTTT
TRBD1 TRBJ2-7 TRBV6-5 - CASGTVQDYEQYF TGTGCCAGCGGGACAGTCCAGGACTACGAGCAGTACTTC
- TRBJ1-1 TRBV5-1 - CASSLYGGNTEAFF TGCGCCAGCAGCTTGTACGGGGGGAACACTGAAGCTTTCTTT
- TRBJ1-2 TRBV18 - CASQNSWGGTDYGYTF TGTGCCAGCCAGAACTCCTGGGGGGGGACGGACTATGGCTACACCTTC
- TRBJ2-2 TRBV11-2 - CASSSLRDGELFF TGTGCCAGCAGCTCCCTCCGGGACGGGGAGCTGTTTTTT
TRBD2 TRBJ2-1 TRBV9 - CASSVAGGGAYDEQFF TGTGCCAGCAGCGTAGCCGGCGGGGGGGCCTATGATGAGCAGTTCTTC
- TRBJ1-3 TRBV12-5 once CASGLGQGGGNTIYF TGTGCTAGTGGTTTGGGTCAGGGTGGCGGAAACACCATATATTTT
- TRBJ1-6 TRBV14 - CASSQVVAEFNSPLHF TGTGCCAGCAGCCAAGTGGTTGCAGAATTTAATTCACCCCTCCACTTT
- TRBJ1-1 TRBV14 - CASSQSRGTEAFF TGTGCCAGCAGCCAAAGTCGGGGCACTGAAGCTTTCTTT
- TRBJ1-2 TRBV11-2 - CASSPTGFYGYTF TGTGCCAGCAGCCCGACAGGCTTCTATGGCTACACCTTC
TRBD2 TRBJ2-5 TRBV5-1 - CASSLRTLAGGLTYQETQYF TGCGCCAGCAGCCTACGCACGCTAGCGGGGGGCTTAACTTACCAAGAGACCCAGTACTTC
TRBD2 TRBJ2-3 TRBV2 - CASSAGTSDTQYF TGTGCCAGCAGTGCCGGGACTAGCGATACGCAGTATTTT
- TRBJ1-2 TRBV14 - CASSQGRNYGYTF TGTGCCAGCAGCCAAGGCAGAAACTATGGCTACACCTTC
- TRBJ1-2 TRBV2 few CASREQGRGYTF TGTGCCAGCAGAGAGCAGGGTCGCGGCTACACCTTC
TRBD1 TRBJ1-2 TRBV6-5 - CASSSGGYGYTF TGTGCCAGCAGCTCAGGGGGCTATGGCTACACCTTC
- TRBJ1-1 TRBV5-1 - CASSLAQTSTNTEAFF TGCGCCAGCAGCTTGGCCCAGACATCCACGAACACTGAAGCTTTCTTT
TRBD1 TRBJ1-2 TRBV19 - CASSRIGGTENNYGYTF TGTGCCAGTAGTAGAATCGGAGGGACAGAGAATAACTATGGCTACACCTTC
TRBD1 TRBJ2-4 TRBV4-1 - CASSQDRGTVINQYF TGCGCCAGCAGCCAAGATCGTGGGACAGTAATCAACCAGTACTTC
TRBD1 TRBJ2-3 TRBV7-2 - CASSLSRGPDTQYF TGTGCCAGCAGCTTAAGCAGGGGGCCGGATACGCAGTATTTT